The clone carrying this T cell receptor beta chain was picked up many times. The antigen is not known. Treg sorting used a CD4+CD25+CD127-/low gate. This CDR3 contains 14 residues. Germline assignment: CDR1 MGHRA and CDR2 YSYEKL. V lost 1 base, J lost 3 bases, and 6 bases lay in between. Broader study findings: Larger-cohort validation covered only one TCR beta V-J rearrangement. Tumor-infiltrating Treg TCR alpha and beta sequences overlapped most with tumor naive CD4+ T cells, then blood naive. Tumor memory CD4+ T cell TCR gene usage clustered with blood and lymph node memory CD4+ cells and lymph node naive CD4+ cells.

Constant-region reverse primers amplified full-length variable regions, followed by semi-nested Nested Universal Primer A PCR. TCRdb processed the 5' RACE reads anew with MiXCR; each CDR3 protein has one entry. This table holds 35,000 to 50,000 distinct CDR3 sequences, about 20% found once. This sequence joins TRBV4-1 and TRBJ2-2, with a weak D call TRBD2 (5 bases). The sequencing input was Tregs sorted from blood. This sequence was found in a female donor with breast cancer. CDR3 nucleotides: TGCGCCAGCAGCCAAGGGACTTACACCGGGGAGCTGTTTTTT. Translating gives CASSQGTYTGELFF.